This paragraph reports one TCR beta chain. The antigen it binds to is not known. Per-nucleotide qualities are absent, and no much larger clonotype sits a single base away. This sample includes further DNA sequences coding for the same CDR3. The donors were healthy, HIV-negative adults who had no recently reported acute infections or vaccinations. All donors were Caucasian adults living in Nashville, Tennessee, USA. CD4+ T cells were enriched by magnetic negative selection, after which naive cells were positively selected on CD45RA and the negative fraction was taken as the memory subset. Blood was collected by leukapheresis, and PBMCs were isolated by Ficoll-Histopaque density gradient centrifugation and then cryopreserved in liquid nitrogen vapor phase. Analytical flow cytometry was used to check the purity and quantity of every magnetically sorted T cell population. Genomic DNA was isolated from each sorted fraction and quantified by UV absorbance on a Nanodrop 2000c.

Using the deep immunoSEQ assay, TCR CDR3 regions were amplified from genomic DNA by multiplex PCR. Genomic DNA extracted from each cell subset was distributed evenly over all wells of several immunoSEQ 96-well plates, and each plate served as one replicate. For sorted subsets, 200 to 250 ng genomic DNA, equal to approximately 30,000 T cell genomes, was loaded into each replicate PCR. Purified libraries were quantified with a Qubit 3.0 fluorometer, sized on a Bioanalyzer 2100, and re-quantified with the KAPA Library Quantification kit. Each immunoSEQ 96-well plate was sequenced on its own single-read 150-cycle Illumina NextSeq 550 flow cell. On the authors' methods: The immunoSEQ output contained only junctional sequences without quality scores, so filtering could not match that applied to full-length reads. To assign V/J genes and CDR3, sequences were annotated using PyIR, a Python wrapper for IgBLAST v1.9, with IMGT germline references. Reads were filtered out if the reads had weak V/J assignments (E-value above 1e-6), no CDR3, stop codons, out-of-frame junctions, or ambiguous translated residues. V3J clonotypes were defined by identical inferred V gene, J gene, and CDR3 amino acid sequence. To compute the percentage overlap between repertoires, the number of shared unique clonotypes was divided by the size of the smaller repertoire. Repertoire richness was assessed with RTK rarefaction, the Chao1 estimator, and Recon v2.1 estimates of unobserved clonotypes. OLGA was used to compute generation probabilities for all TCRbeta clonotypes that the gDNA method yielded from a few donors. The table was pulled from immuneACCESS by TCRdb, which kept in-frame rearrangements only. Such tables lose some clones; where checked, under half of the loss comes from unresolved V genes, and the rest has no known cause. The V and J calls and clone size were taken over from that table, and D and trimming were inferred from the DNA. The sample profile shows fewer than 2.5 million clones; 80% to 95% of them were found once. The top ten hold around 0.4% of the sample.

This entry is derived from a study of shared clonotypes between healthy human individuals (dated by TCRdb to 2019 to 2021). Background on the whole study: Two women and a few men aged 18 to 49 years were included in the cohort. For each donor, three plates each were used for CD4 naive and CD4 memory, two plates were used for CD8 naive, and one plate was used for CD8 memory. To estimate repertoire size and how much clonotypes are shared between individuals, the study performed deep sequencing of blood TCR repertoires from about five healthy adults. Libraries were prepared and TCR repertoires were sequenced by different laboratories using diverse techniques, in order to increase sequencing depth and limit assay-specific biases. Each donor's leukapheresis produced roughly between roughly 0.94 and 9.5 billion PBMCs.

The junction carries 12 bases between V and J, which are trimmed by 4 bases and 2 bases respectively. The CDR3 runs 14 residues from the cysteine to the phenylalanine. The entry retains the CDR3 DNA only, 42 bases that are in frame from base 1. For CDR1 and CDR2, the germline V gene lists SGHRS and YFSETQ. Results and caveats for the whole study, not just this receptor: Even with the large sequencing depth, rarefaction of the sorted-subset datasets indicated that sequencing was incomplete. Because the study included a small number of donors, the genetic and exposure-history diversity represented was limited. Sharing across a few donors was observed for roughly 5% of naive CD4, 3% to 3.5% of naive CD8, over 2% of memory CD4, and about 0.4% of memory CD8 clonotypes. Based on pairwise subsampling, the degree of clonotype sharing among donors was expected to be affected by sequencing depth. Estimated clonotype richness was generally larger for naive than for memory subsets. Only blood was sampled, and tissue TCR repertoires likely differ from those in blood. Compared with non-shared clonotypes, clonotypes shared by all four sorted-subset donors had higher generation probabilities.

Recombination joined TRBV5-1 with TRBJ2-5; no D gene can be assigned with confidence. The source material was naive CD4+ T cells from PBMCs. What this sample's cell subset or site label stands for: CD45RA+ positively selected. This receptor was obtained from a young man in good health. Some clones in this sample may be carry-over from other donors' samples. The CDR3 in this case is CASSLGPEQETQYF. DNA sequence: TGCGCCAGCAGCCTCGGACCGGAACAAGAGACCCAGTACTTC.